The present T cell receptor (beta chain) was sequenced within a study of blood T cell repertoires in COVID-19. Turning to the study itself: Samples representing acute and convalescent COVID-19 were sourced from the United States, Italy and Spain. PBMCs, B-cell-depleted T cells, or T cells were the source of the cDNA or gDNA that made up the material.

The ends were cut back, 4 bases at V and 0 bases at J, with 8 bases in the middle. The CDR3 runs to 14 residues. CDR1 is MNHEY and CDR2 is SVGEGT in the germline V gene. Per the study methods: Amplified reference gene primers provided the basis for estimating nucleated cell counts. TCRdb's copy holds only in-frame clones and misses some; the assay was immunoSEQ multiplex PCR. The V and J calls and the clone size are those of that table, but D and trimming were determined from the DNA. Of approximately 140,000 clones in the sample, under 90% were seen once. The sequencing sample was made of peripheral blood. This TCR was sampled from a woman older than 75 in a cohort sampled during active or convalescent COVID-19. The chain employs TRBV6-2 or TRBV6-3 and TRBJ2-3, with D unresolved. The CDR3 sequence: CASSFKPSTDTQYF. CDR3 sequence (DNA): TGTGCCAGCAGTTTCAAGCCGAGCACAGATACGCAGTATTTT.